Listed below are T cell receptor beta chains from one sample, sequenced in a study of control samples from healthy donors and cancer patients. Assay used: immunoSEQ multiplex PCR; TCRdb lists only in-frame clones, some missing. The top ten clones hold approximately 15% of a sample with 70,000 to 100,000 clones, around 92% of them seen once. Specimen: blood. The receptors were sampled from a man between 50 and 59 years old in good health. Each CDR3 is given with its conserved first and last residue. Each record gives: V gene, CDR3 protein.

TRBV27,CASSFRGNQPQHF
TRBV5-1,CASSTGDGYTEAFF
TRBV6-5,CASRGTGENSPLHF
TRBV19,CASSSRGNTEAFF
TRBV11-2,CASSLGRPRETQYF
TRBV9,CASNHPNRGHTEAFF
TRBV6-2/TRBV6-3,CASSARNTGELFF
TRBV7-9,CASSSNIAGGLKEQFF
TRBV6-5,CASSSVALGDPYEQYF
TRBV7-2,CASSLVRAGGGYEQYF
TRBV6-5,CASSSRTGGNTEAFF
TRBV6-5,CASSYSGRSNTEAFF
TRBV9,CASSPRTGNGNEQFF
TRBV7-2,CASSSRPGEETQYF
TRBV3-1/TRBV3-2,CASRGTTDTQYF
TRBV7-9,CASSPPRNTIYF
TRBV18,CASSPRRNSYEQYF
TRBV5-3,CARSRQGDNGYTF
TRBV6-5,CASSVRGNGYTF
TRBV19,CASKKGGPTNEKLFF
TRBV7-2,CASSLEGWATGELFF
TRBV27,CATKTSNYGYTF
TRBV24-1,CATSDTDQPQHF
TRBV4-3,CASSQESSGVYEQYF
TRBV2,CASVGLASGRGTQYF
TRBV5-1,CASSLGLSQGRTEAFF
TRBV10-1,CASSDLVNEQFF
TRBV6-2/TRBV6-3,CASSYLLFYEQYF
TRBV24-1,CATSARRAQGTDTQYF
TRBV6-6,CASSYGGQGNTEAFF
TRBV11-2,CASRRPGSPVAKNIQYF
TRBV27,CASSLRQENEQYF
TRBV4-1,CASSPNRGDEAFF
TRBV6-2/TRBV6-3,CASSWNRDSYGYTF
TRBV3-1/TRBV3-2,CASSQGTANYGYTF
TRBV27,CASRGWVAGGELFF
TRBV7-9,CASSLAGTHQPQHF
TRBV30,CAQTTGPGMNTEAFF
TRBV14,CASSQDLSYGRVRRNTEAFF
TRBV7-9,CASSFRRDRDTEAFF
TRBV27,CASSLRGNYNEQFF
TRBV5-4,CASSLGGDPAGELFF
TRBV27,CASSSYGGQSSYNEQFF
TRBV19,CASSTAGGQNYGYTF
TRBV10-3,CAINHGVWGNYGYTF
TRBV5-1,CASSLVVGTGYGYTF
TRBV6-6,CASSSAQGVLEKLFF
TRBV12-3/TRBV12-4,CASSLPHNEQFF
TRBV11-2,CASSLGTSWGPMNTEAFF
TRBV30,CAWSGDRGRFGYTF
TRBV11-2,CASRRTRTGELFF
TRBV6-6,CASSPLESGRGGYTF
TRBV7-9,CASSLNVGGTNQPQHF
TRBV19,CASSMAGTILNSPLHF
TRBV12-3/TRBV12-4,CAIKGQGWSEAFF
TRBV2,CASSDRDLGYGYTF
TRBV10-2,CASSEGRGSQPQHF
TRBV29-1,CSAGGFTGELFF
TRBV18,CASSPDRNNYGYTF